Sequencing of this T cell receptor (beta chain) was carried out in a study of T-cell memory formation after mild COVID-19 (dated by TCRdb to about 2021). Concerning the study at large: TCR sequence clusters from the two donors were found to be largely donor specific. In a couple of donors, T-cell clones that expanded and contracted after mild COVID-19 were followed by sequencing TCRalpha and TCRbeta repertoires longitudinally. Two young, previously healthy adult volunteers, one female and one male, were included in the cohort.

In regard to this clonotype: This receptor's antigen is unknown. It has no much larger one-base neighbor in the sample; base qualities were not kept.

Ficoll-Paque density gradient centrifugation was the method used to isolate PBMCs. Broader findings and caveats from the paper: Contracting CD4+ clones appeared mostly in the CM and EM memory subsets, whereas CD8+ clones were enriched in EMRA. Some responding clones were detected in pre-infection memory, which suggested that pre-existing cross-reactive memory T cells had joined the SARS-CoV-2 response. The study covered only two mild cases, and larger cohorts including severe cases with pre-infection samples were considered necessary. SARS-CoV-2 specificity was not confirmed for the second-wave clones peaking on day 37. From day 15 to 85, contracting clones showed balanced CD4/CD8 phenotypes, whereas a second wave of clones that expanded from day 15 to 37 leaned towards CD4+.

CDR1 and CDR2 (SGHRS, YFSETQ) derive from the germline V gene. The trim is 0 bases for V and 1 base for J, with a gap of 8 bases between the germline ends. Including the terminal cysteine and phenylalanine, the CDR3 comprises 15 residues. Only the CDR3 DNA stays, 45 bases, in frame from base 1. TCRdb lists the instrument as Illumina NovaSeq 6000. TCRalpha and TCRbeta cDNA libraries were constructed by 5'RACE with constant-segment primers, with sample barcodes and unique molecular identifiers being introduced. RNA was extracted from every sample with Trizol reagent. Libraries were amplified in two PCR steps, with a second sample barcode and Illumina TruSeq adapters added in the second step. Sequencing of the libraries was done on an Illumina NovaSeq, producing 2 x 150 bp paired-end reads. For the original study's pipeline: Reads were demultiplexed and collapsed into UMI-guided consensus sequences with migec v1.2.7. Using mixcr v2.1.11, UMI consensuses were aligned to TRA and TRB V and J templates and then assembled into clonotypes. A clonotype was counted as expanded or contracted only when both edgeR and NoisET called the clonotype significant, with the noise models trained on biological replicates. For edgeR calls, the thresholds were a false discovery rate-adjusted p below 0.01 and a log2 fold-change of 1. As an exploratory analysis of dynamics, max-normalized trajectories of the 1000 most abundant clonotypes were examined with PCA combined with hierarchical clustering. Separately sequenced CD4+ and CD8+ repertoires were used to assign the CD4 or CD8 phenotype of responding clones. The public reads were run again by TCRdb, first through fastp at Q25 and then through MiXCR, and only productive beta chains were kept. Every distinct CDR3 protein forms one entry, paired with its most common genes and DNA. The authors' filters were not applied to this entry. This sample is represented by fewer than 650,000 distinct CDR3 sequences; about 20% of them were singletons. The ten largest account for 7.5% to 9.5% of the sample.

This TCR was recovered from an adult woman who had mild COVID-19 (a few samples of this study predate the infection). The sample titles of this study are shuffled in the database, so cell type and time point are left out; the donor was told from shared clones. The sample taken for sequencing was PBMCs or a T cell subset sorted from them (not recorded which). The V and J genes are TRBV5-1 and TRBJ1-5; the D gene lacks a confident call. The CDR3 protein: CASSLGPESNQPQHF. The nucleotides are TGCGCCAGCAGCTTGGGTCCGGAGAGCAATCAGCCCCAGCATTTT. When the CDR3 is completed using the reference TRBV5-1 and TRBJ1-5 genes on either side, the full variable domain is KAGVTQTPRYLIKTRGQQVTLSCSPISGHRSVSWYQQTPGQGLQFLFEYFSETQRNKGNFPGRFSGRQFSNSRSEMNVSTLELGDSALYLCASSLGPESNQPQHFGDGTRLSIL.